This TCR beta chain was retrieved from a study of T cell repertoires in cytomegalovirus infection. Overall study: From public TCR beta signatures came an indication of both CMV infection and matching HLA type. Study-level findings and limits: HLA-C-restricted CMV clonotypes gave the most frequent clonotype in two of eight donors. Based on cumulative public TCR beta family frequency, carriers of CMV plus the relevant HLA were identified.

CDR1 and CDR2 from the germline V gene are SNHLY and FYNNEI. With 8 bases clipped from V and 5 bases from J, the junction kept 11 bases outside the gene matches. The CDR3 is 15 amino acids. To note about this clonotype: The antigen is not known.

Via MiXCR, TCRdb re-called the reads, giving one row per CDR3 protein. Here the sample spans roughly 230,000 distinct CDR3 sequences, over 15% being singletons. The sequenced sample consisted of CD8+ T cells from PBMCs. This chain connects TRBV2 to TRBJ2-5; 10 nucleotides align to TRBD2. This receptor was taken from a human donor in good health (CMV status not recorded). Some clones in this sample may be carry-over from other donors' samples. The CDR3, as DNA: TGTGCCAGCCCGTGGGGGCTAGCGGGGGAGGAGACCCAGTACTTC. Its protein product is CASPWGLAGEETQYF.